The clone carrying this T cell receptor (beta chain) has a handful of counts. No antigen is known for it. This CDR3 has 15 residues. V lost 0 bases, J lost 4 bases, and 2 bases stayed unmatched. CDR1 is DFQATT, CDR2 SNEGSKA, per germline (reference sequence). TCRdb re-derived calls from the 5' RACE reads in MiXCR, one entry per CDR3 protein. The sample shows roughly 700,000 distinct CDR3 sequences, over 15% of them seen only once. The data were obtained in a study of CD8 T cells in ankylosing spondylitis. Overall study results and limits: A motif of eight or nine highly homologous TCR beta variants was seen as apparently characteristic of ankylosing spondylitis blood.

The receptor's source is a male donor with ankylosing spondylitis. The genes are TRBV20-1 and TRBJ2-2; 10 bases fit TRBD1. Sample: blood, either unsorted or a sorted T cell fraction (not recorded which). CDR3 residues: CSARERTGGTGELFF. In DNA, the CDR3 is TGCAGTGCTAGAGAGAGGACAGGGGGCACCGGGGAGCTGTTTTTT.